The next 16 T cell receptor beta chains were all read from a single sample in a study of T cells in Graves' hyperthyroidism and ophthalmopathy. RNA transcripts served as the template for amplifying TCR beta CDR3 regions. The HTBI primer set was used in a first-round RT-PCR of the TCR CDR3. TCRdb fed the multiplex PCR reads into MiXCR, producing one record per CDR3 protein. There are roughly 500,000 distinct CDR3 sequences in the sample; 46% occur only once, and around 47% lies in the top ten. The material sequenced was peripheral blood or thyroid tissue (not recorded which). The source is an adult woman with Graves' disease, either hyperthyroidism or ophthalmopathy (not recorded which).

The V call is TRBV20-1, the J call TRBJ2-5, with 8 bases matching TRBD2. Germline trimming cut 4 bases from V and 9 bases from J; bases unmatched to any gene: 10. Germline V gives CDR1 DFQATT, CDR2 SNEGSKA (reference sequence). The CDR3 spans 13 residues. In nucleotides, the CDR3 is TGCAGTGCTACGAGCGGGAGACCTGTGGCCCAGTACTTC. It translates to CSATSGRPVAQYF.

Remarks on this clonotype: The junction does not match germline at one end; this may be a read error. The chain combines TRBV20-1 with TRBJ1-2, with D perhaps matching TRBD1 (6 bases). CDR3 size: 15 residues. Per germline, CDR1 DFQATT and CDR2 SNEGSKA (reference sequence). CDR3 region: CSARGKDRENYGCTF. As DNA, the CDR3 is TGCAGTGCTAGGGGGAAGGACAGAGAGAACTATGGCTGCACCTTC.

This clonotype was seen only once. The CDR3 loop reads CASSLRQTAYGELFF. In nucleotides, the CDR3 is TGCGCCAGCAGCTTGAGGCAGACTGCTTACGGGGAGCTGTTTTTT. The J gene is TRBJ2-2, the V gene TRBV5-1; the D is unclear. The CDR3 sequence is 15 residues long. Germline assignment: CDR1 SGHRS and CDR2 YFSETQ. Trimming stripped 1 base from V and 7 bases from J, with 14 bases between.

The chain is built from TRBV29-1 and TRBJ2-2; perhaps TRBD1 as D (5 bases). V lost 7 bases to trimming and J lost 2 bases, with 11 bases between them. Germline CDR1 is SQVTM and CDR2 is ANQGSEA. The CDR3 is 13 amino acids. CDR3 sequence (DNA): TGCAGCGCTATGACAGAAAACACCGGGGAGCTGTTTTTT. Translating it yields CSAMTENTGELFF.

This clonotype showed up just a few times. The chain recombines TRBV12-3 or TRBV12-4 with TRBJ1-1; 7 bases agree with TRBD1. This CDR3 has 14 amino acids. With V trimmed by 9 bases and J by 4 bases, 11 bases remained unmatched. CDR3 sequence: CASSPAGGLTEAFF. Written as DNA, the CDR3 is TGTGCCAGTAGTCCGGCAGGGGGTCTCACTGAAGCTTTCTTT.

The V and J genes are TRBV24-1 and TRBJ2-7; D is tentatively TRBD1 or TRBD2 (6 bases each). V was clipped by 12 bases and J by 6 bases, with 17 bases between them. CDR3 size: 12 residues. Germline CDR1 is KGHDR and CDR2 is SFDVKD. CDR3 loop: CAWSVRGLEQYF. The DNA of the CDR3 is TGTGCCTGGAGTGTACGGGGGCTCGAGCAGTACTTC.

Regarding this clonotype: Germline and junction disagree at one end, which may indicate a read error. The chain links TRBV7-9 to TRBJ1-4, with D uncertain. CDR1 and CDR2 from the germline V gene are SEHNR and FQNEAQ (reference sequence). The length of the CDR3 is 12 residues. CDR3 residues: CTSSFSNEKPFF. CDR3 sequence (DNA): TGTACCAGCAGCTTTTCGAATGAAAAACCGTTTTTT.

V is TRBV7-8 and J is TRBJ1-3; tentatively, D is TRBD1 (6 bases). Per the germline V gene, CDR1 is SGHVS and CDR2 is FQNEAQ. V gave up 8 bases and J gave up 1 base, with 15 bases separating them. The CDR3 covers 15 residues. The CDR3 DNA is TGTGCCAGCTCACTGGACAGACCTTCTGGAAACACCATATATTTT. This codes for CASSLDRPSGNTIYF.

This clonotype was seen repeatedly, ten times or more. CDR3 DNA: TGTGCCAGCAGCCAATTGTCCCCAGCTGAAGCTTTCTTT. Amino acid sequence: CASSQLSPAEAFF. The chain uses TRBV14 and TRBJ1-1; D is ambiguous. The length of the CDR3 is 13 residues. Trimming removed 2 bases at V and 6 bases at J, with 10 bases between. Germline lookup yields CDR1 SGHDN and CDR2 FVKESK.

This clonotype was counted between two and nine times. The CDR3 DNA follows: TGTGCCAGCAGCCCGTGGGGGGGGCAGGGGCTTAACTATGGCTACACCTTC. Protein: CASSPWGGQGLNYGYTF. The rearrangement joins TRBV7-6 to TRBJ1-2; a possible D gene is TRBD1 (6 bases). Germline assignment: CDR1 SGHVS and CDR2 FNYEAQ. The CDR3 totals 17 residues. V lost 5 bases to trimming and J lost 1 base, with 20 bases between them.

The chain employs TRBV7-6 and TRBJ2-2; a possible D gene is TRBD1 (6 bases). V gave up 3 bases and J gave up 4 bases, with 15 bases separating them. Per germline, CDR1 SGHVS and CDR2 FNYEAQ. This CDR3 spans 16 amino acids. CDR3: CASSLGLGATTGELFF. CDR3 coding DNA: TGTGCCAGCAGCTTGGGTCTGGGGGCGACCACCGGGGAGCTGTTTTTT. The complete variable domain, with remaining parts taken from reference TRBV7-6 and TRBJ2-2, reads GAGVSQSPRYKVTKRGQDVALRCDPISGHVSLYWYRQALGQGPEFLTYFNYEAQQDKSGLPNDRFSAERPEGSISTLTIQRTEQRDSAMYRCASSLGLGATTGELFFGEGSRLTVL.

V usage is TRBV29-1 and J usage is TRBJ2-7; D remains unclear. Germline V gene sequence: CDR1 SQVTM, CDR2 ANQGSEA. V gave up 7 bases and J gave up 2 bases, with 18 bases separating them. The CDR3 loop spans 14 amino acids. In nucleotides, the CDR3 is TGCAGCGATCACACAGTCATGACGCCCTACGAGCAGTACTTC. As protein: CSDHTVMTPYEQYF.

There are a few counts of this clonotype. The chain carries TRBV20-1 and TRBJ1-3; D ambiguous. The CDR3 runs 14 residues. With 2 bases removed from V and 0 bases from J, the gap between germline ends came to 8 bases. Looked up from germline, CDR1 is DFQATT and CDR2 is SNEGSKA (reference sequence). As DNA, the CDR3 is TGCAGTGCTAGAAGTGACCGCTCTGGAAACACCATATATTTT. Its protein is CSARSDRSGNTIYF.

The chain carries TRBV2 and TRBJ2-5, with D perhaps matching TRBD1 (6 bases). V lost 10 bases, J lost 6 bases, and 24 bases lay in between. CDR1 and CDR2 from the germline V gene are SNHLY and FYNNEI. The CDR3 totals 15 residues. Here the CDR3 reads CANDEQGVGAQTQYF. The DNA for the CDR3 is TGTGCCAACGACGAACAGGGTGTAGGCGCCCAGACCCAGTACTTC.

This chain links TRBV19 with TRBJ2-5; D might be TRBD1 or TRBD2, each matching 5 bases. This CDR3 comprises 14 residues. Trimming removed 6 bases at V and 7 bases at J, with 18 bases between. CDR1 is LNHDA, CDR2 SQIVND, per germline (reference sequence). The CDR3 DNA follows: TGTGCCAGTAGACCTATGACAGCTGGGGGGACCCAGTACTTC. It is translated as CASRPMTAGGTQYF.

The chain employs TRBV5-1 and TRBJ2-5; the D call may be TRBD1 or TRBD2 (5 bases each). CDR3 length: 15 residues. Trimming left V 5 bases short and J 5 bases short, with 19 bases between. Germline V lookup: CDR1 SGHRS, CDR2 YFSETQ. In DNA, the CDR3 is TGCGCCAGCAGTTGGGACGGAGAGAGTCCGGAGACCCAGTACTTC. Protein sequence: CASSWDGESPETQYF.